This entry describes one TCR beta chain. This clone was seen repeatedly, ten times or more. Its binding antigen is unknown. Base qualities were left out, and no much larger clone turns up one base away. The data were taken from a study of blood T cell repertoires in COVID-19 (TCRdb year 2020). About the study as a whole: Samples from collaborators originated in the United States, Italy and Spain and spanned both the acute and convalescent phases of COVID-19. Subjects who had been exposed to COVID-19, were actively infected with it, or had recovered from it provided the deeply sampled blood TCRbeta repertoires that made up the dataset. A freely available public database, intended as a resource for researchers studying the immune response to SARS-CoV-2, is where the repertoires were released. The prospective study material was composed of cDNA or gDNA derived from T cells, B-cell-depleted T cells, or PBMCs. A de-identified subject ID, COVID-19 status, age in years and sex were almost always included in the sample metadata. Samples came from the ongoing ImmuneRACE study (first 160 participants) plus 1,254 subjects from 6 global collaborators. HLA class I and class II types, where available, came from metadata supplied by the sample provider rather than from assay-based typing.

Collaborating institutions collected whole blood in K2EDTA tubes following their own protocols. Collaborator samples were shipped for TCRbeta analysis as frozen whole blood, isolated PBMCs, or DNA extracted from either sample type. General conclusions and limits of the study: How much clinical and demographic metadata was included differed by source and by participant, and the metadata was provided uncurated.

TCRbeta CDR3 regions were amplified from genomic DNA by means of the immunoSEQ Assay, a bias-controlled multiplex PCR. Under the source paper's analysis protocol: The number of nucleated cells in each sample was estimated from the amplification of reference gene primers within the assay. To quantify the absolute abundance of each unique TCRbeta CDR3 rearrangement, sequence reads were collapsed and filtered. For each sample, productive Simpson clonality was calculated by taking the square root of Simpson's diversity index across productive rearrangements. This immuneACCESS table, as held by TCRdb, lists in-frame sequences with V and J called but not all clones. Of the missing ones, under half trace to an unresolved V gene in checked studies; the others have no known cause. Clonal size and the V and J genes are those of that table, whereas D and trimming came from the DNA. For this sample there are some 180,000 clones; 89% appear just once. 5.5% to 7.5% of the sample is held by the ten biggest clonotypes.

The sequence was collected from a middle-aged man with acute or convalescent COVID-19. The sample taken for sequencing was peripheral blood.

The DNA is TGTGCCAGTTCACAGTGGGACTATGGCTACACCTTC. It translates to CASSQWDYGYTF. Here the chain combines TRBV19 and TRBJ1-2; the D gene cannot be named for sure. V is cut by 8 bases and J by 3 bases, and the space between the germline ends is 10 bases. As encoded in the germline V gene (reference sequence), CDR1 is LNHDA while CDR2 is SQIVND. The CDR3, cysteine through phenylalanine, is 12 amino acids long. Only the CDR3 part of the read is kept: 36 bases, read in frame from the first base. With all but the CDR3 taken from the reference TRBV19 and TRBJ1-2 genes, the full variable domain is: DGGITQSPKYLFRKEGQNVTLSCEQNLNHDAMYWYRQDPGQGLRLIYYSQIVNDFQKGDIAEGYSVSREKKESFPLTVTSAQKNPTAFYLCASSQWDYGYTFGSGTRLTVV.